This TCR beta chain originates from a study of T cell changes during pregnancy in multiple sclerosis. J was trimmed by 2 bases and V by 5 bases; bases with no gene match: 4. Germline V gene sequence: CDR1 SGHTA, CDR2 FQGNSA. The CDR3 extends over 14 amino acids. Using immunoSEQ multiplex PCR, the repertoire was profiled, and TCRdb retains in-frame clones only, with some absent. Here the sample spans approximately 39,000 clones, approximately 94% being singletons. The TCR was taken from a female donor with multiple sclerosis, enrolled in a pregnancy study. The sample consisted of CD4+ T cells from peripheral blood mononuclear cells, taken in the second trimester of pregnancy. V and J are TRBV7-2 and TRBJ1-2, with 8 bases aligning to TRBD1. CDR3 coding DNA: TGTGCCAGCAGCAGTGGGACAGGCAACTATGGCTACACCTTC. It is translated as CASSSGTGNYGYTF.